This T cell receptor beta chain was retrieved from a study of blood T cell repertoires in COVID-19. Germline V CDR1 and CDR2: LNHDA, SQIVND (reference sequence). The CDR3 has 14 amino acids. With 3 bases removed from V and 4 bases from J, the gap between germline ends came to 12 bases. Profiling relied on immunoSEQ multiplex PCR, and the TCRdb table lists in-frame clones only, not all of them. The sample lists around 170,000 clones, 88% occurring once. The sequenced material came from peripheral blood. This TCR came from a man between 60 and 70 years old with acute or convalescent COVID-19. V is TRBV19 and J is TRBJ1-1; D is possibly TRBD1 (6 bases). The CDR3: CASSINRETTEAFF. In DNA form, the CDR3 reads TGTGCCAGTAGTATTAACAGGGAAACCACTGAAGCTTTCTTT.